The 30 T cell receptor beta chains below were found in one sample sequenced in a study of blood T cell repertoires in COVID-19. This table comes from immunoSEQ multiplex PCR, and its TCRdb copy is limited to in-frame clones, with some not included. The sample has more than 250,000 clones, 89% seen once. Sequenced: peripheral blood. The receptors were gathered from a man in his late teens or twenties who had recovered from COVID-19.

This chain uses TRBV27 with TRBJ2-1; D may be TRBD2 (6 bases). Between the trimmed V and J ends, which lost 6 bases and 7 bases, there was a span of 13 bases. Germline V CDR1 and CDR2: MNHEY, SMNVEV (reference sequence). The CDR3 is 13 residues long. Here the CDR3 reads CASSPFSGNEQFF. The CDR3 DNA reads TGTGCCAGCAGCCCCTTCAGCGGGAATGAGCAGTTCTTC.

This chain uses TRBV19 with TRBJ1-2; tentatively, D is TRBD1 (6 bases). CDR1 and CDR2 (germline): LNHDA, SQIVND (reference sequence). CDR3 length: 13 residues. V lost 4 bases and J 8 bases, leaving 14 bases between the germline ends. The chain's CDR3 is CASSTYREYGYTF. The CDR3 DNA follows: TGTGCCAGTAGTACATACAGGGAATACGGCTACACCTTC.

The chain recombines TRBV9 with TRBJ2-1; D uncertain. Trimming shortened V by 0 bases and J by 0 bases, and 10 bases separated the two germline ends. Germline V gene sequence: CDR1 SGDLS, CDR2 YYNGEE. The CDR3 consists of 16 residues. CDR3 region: CASSVGNYGSYNEQFF. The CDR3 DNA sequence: TGTGCCAGCAGCGTAGGGAACTACGGCTCCTACAATGAGCAGTTCTTC.

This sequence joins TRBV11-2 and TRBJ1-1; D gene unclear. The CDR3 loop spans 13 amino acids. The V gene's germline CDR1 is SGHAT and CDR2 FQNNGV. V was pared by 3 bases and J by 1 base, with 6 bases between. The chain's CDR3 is CASSFSENTEAFF. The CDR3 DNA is TGTGCCAGCAGCTTCAGCGAGAACACTGAAGCTTTCTTT.

The CDR3 nucleotides are TGTGCCAGCAGCGCAAACCGGGAGAATGAGCAGTTCTTC. Translating it yields CASSANRENEQFF. The rearrangement joins TRBV27 to TRBJ2-1; possible D gene TRBD2, 6 bases. The CDR3 loop spans 13 amino acids. The germline CDR1 and CDR2 sequences are MNHEY and SMNVEV (reference sequence). Trimming removed 6 bases at V and 7 bases at J, with 13 bases between.

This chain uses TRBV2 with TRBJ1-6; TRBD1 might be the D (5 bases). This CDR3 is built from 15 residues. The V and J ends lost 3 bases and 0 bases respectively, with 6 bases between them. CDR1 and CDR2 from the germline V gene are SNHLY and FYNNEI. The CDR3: CASSDGGSYNSPLHF. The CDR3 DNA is TGTGCCAGCAGTGACGGGGGCTCCTATAATTCACCCCTCCACTTT.

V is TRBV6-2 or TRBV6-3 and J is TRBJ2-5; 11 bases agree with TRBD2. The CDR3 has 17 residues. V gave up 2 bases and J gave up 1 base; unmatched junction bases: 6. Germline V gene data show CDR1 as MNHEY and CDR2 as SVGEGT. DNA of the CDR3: TGTGCCAGCAGTTACCACCCCGGGACTAGCGGCCAAGAGACCCAGTACTTC. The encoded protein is CASSYHPGTSGQETQYF.

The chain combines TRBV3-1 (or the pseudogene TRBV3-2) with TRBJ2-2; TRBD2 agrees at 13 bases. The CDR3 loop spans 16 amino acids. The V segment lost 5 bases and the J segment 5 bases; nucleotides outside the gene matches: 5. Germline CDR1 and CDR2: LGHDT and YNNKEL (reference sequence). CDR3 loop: CASSWTSGSHTGELFF. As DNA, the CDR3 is TGTGCCAGCAGCTGGACTAGCGGGAGTCATACCGGGGAGCTGTTTTTT.

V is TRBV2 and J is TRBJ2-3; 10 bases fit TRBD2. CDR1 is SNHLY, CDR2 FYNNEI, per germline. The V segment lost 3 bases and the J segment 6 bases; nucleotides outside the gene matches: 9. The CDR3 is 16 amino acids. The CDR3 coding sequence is TGTGCCAGCAGTGACCCCCTAGCGGGAGCTTCTGATACGCAGTATTTT. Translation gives CASSDPLAGASDTQYF.

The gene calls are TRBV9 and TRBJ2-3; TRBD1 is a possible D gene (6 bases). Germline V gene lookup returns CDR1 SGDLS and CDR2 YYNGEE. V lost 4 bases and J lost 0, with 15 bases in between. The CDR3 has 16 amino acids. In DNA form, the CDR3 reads TGTGCCAGCAGCCTTCGGGACACCTCTAGCACAGATACGCAGTATTTT. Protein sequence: CASSLRDTSSTDTQYF.

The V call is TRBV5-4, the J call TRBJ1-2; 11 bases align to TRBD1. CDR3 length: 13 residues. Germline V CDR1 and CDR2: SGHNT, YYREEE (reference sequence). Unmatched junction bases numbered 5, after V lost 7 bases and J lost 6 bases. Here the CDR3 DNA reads TGTGCCAGCCGGACAGGGGGCATGGATGGCTACACCTTC. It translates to CASRTGGMDGYTF.

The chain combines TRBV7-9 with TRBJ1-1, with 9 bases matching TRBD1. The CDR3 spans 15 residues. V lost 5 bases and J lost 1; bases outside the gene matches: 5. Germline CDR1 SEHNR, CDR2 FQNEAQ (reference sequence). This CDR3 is CASSTPGQGNTEAFF. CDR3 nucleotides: TGTGCCAGCAGCACACCGGGACAGGGGAACACTGAAGCTTTCTTT.

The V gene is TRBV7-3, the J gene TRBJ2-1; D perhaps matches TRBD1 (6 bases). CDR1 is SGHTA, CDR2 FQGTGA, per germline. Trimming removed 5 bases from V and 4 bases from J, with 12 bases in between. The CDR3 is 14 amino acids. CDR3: CASSPGTPYNEQFF. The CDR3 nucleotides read TGTGCCAGCAGCCCCGGGACACCTTACAATGAGCAGTTCTTC.

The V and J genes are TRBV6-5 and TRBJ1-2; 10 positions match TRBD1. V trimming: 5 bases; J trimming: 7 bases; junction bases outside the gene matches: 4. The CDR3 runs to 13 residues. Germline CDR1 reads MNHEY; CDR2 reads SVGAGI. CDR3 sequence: CASSKGQGLGYTF. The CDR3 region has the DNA TGTGCCAGCAGTAAGGGACAGGGGCTTGGCTACACCTTC.

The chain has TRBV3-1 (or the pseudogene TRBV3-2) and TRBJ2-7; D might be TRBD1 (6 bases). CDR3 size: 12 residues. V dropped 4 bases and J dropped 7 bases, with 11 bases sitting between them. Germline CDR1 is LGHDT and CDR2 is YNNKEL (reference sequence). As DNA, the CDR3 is TGTGCCAGCAGCCGGGACATGGGGGAGCAGTACTTC. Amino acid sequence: CASSRDMGEQYF.

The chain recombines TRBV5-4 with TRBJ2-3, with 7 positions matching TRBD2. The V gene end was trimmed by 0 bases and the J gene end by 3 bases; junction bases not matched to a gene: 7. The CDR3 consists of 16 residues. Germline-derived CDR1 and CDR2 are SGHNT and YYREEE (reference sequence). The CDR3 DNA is TGTGCCAGCAGCTTGGTTGGAGCGGGGCCAACAGATACGCAGTATTTT. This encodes CASSLVGAGPTDTQYF.

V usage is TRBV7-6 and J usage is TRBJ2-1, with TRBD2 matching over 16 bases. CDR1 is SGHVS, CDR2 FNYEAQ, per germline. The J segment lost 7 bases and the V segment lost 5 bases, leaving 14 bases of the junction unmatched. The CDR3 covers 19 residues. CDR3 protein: CASSQPGTSGREPRNEQFF. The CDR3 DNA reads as TGTGCCAGCAGCCAGCCAGGGACTAGCGGGAGGGAACCAAGGAATGAGCAGTTCTTC.

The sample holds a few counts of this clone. The CDR3 bases are TGTGCCAGCAGTTACGATACAGGGGCTTCACCCCTCCACTTT. This encodes CASSYDTGASPLHF. The chain joins TRBV6-5 to TRBJ1-6; 7 bases map to TRBD1. Unmatched junction bases numbered 4, after V lost 2 bases and J lost 9 bases. Per germline, CDR1 MNHEY and CDR2 SVGAGI. CDR3 length: 14 amino acids.

The CDR3 reads CASSPVGGFGEKLFF. The CDR3, as DNA: TGTGCCAGCAGCCCAGTCGGCGGGTTTGGGGAAAAACTGTTTTTT. This chain joins TRBV9 and TRBJ1-4; D is ambiguous. V gave up 4 bases and J gave up 8 bases, with 18 bases separating them. The CDR3 runs 15 residues. Germline V gives CDR1 SGDLS, CDR2 YYNGEE.

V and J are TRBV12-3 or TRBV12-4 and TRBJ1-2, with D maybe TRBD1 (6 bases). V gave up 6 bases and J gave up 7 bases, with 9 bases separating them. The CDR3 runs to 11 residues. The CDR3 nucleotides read TGTGCCAGCAGCGGGACACTTGGCTACACCTTC. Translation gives CASSGTLGYTF.

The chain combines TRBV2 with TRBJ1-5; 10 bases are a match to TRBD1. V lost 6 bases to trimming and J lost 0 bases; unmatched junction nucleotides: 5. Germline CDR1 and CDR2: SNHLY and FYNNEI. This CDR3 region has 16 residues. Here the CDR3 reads CASSPGQGNSNQPQHF. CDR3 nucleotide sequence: TGTGCCAGCAGCCCGGGACAGGGGAATAGCAATCAGCCCCAGCATTTT.

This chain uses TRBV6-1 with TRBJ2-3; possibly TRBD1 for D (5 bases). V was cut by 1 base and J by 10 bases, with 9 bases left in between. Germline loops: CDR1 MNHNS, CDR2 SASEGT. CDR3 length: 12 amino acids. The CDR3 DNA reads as TGTGCCAGCAGTGAAGATGTGGGGCCGCAGTATTTT. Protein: CASSEDVGPQYF.

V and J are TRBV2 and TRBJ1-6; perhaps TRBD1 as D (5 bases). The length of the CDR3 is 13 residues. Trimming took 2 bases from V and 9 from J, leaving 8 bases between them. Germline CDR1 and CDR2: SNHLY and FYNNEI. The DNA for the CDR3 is TGTGCCAGCAGTGAACAGGGAGGTTCACCCCTCCACTTT. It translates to CASSEQGGSPLHF.

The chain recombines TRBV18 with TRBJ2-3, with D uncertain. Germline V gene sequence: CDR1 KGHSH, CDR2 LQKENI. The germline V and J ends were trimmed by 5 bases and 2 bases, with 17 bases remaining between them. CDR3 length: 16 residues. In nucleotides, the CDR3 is TGTGCCAGCTCAACTGCCAGGTTTCACTTCACAGATACGCAGTATTTT. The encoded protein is CASSTARFHFTDTQYF.

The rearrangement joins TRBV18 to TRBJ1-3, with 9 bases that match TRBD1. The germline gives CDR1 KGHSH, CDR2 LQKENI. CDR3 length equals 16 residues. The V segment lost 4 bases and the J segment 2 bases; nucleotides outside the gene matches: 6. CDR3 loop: CASSRGTGTAGNTIYF. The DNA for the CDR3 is TGTGCCAGCTCACGGGGGACAGGGACGGCTGGAAACACCATATATTTT. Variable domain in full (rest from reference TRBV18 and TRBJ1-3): NAGVMQNPRHLVRRRGQEARLRCSPMKGHSHVYWYRQLPEEGLKFMVYLQKENIIDESGMPKERFSAEFPKEGPSILRIQQVVRGDSAAYFCASSRGTGTAGNTIYFGEGSWLTVV.

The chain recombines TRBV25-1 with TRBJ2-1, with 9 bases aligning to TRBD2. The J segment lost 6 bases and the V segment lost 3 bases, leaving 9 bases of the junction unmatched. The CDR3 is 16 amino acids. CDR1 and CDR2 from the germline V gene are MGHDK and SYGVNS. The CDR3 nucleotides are TGTGCCAGCAGTGATCTTGGCGGGAGGGCCTCCAATGAGCAGTTCTTC. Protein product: CASSDLGGRASNEQFF. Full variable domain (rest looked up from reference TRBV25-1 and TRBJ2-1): EADIYQTPRYLVIGTGKKITLECSQTMGHDKMYWYQQDPGMELHLIHYSYGVNSTEKGDLSSESTVSRIRTEHFPLTLESARPSHTSQYLCASSDLGGRASNEQFFGPGTRLTVL.

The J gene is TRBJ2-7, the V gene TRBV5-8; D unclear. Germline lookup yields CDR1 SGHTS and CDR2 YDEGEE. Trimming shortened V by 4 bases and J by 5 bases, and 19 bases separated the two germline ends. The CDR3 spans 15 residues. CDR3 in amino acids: CASSMYTGDVHEQYF. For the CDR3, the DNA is TGTGCCAGCAGCATGTATACTGGAGACGTCCACGAGCAGTACTTC.

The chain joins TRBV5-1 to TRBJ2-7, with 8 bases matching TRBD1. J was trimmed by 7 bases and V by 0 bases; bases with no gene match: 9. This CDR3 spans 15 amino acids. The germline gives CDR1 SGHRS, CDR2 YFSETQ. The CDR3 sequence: CASSLEMTGVWEQYF. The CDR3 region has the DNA TGCGCCAGCAGCTTGGAGATGACAGGGGTATGGGAGCAGTACTTC.

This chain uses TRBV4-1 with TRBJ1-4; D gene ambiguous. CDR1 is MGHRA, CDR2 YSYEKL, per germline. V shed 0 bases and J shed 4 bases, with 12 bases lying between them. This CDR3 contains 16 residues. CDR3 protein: CASSQDFKGGNEKLFF. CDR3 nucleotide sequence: TGCGCCAGCAGCCAAGACTTCAAAGGAGGTAATGAAAAACTGTTTTTT.

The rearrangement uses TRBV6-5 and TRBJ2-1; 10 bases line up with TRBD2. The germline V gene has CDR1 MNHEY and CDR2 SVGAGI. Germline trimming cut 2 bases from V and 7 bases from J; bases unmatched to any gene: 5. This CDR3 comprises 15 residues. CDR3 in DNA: TGTGCCAGCAGTTACGTAGGGACTAGCGTTAATGAGCAGTTCTTC. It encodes CASSYVGTSVNEQFF.